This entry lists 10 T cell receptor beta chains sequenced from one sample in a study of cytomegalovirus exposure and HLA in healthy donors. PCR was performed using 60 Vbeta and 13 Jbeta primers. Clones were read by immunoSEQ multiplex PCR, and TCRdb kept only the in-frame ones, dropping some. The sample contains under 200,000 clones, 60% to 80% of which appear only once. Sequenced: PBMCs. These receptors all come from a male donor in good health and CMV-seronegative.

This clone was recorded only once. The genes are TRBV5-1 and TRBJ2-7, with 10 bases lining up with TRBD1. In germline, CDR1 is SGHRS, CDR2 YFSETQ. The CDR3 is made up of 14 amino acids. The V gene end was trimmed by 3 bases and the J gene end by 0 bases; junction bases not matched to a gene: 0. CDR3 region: CASSWDRGSYEQYF. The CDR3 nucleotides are TGCGCCAGCAGCTGGGACAGGGGCTCCTACGAGCAGTACTTC. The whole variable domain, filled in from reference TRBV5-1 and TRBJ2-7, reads KAGVTQTPRYLIKTRGQQVTLSCSPISGHRSVSWYQQTPGQGLQFLFEYFSETQRNKGNFPGRFSGRQFSNSRSEMNVSTLELGDSALYLCASSWDRGSYEQYFGPGTRLTVT.

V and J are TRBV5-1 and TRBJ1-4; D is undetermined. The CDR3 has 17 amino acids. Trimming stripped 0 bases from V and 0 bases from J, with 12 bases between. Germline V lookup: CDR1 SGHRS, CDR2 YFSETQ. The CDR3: CASSLATTAATNEKLFF. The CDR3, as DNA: TGCGCCAGCAGCTTGGCCACCACAGCTGCAACTAATGAAAAACTGTTTTTT.

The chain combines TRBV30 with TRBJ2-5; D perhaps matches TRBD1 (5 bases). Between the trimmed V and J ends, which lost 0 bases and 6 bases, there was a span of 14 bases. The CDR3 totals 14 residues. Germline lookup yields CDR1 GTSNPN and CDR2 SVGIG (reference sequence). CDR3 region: CAWSVSTGVQTQYF. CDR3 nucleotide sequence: TGTGCCTGGAGTGTAAGTACAGGCGTCCAGACCCAGTACTTC.

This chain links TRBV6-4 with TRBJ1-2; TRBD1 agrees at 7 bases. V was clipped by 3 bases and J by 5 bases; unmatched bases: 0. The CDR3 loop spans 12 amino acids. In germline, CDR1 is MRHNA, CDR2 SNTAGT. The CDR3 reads CASSETGYGYTF. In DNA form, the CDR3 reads TGTGCCAGCAGTGAGACAGGGTATGGCTACACCTTC.

Here the CDR3 DNA reads TGTGCCAGCAGCGTGGGACTGGGAGTCACAGATACGCAGTATTTT. Translation gives CASSVGLGVTDTQYF. J is TRBJ2-3 and V is TRBV13; D possibly corresponds to TRBD2 (6 bases). V was cut by 5 bases and J by 2 bases, with 14 bases left in between. There are 15 residues in the CDR3. Germline V gives CDR1 PRHDT, CDR2 FYEKMQ (reference sequence). Complete variable domain (other parts from reference TRBV13 and TRBJ2-3): AAGVIQSPRHLIKEKRETATLKCYPIPRHDTVYWYQQGPGQDPQFLISFYEKMQSDKGSIPDRFSAQQFSDYHSELNMSSLELGDSALYFCASSVGLGVTDTQYFGPGTRLTVL.

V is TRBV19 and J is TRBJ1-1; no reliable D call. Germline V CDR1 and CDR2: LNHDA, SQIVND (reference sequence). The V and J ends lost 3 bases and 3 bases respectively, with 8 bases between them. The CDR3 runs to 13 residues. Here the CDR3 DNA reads TGTGCCAGTAGTATCCAAAGCTACACTGAAGCTTTCTTT. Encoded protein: CASSIQSYTEAFF.

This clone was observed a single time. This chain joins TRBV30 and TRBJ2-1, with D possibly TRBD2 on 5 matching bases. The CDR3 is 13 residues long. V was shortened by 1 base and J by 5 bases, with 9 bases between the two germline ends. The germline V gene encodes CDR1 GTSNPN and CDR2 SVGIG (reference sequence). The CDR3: CAWSAYGNNEQFF. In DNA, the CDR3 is TGTGCCTGGAGTGCGTACGGGAACAATGAGCAGTTCTTC.

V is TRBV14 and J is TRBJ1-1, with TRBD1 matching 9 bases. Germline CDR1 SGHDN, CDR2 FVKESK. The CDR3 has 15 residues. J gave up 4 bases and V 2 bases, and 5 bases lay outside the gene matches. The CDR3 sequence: CASSQPDRGITEAFF. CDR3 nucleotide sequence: TGTGCCAGCAGCCAACCGGACAGGGGAATCACTGAAGCTTTCTTT.

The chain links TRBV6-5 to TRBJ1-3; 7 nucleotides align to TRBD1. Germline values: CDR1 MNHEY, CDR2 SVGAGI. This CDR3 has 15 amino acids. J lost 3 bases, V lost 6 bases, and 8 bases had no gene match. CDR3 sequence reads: CASRGRTGDGNTIYF. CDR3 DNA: TGTGCCAGCAGGGGCCGGACAGGAGATGGAAACACCATATATTTT.

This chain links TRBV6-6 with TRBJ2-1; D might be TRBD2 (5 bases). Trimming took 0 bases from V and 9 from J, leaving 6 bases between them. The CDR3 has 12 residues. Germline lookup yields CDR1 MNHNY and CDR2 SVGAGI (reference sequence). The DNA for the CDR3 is TGTGCCAGCAGTTACTCGGGGAGTGAGCAGTTCTTC. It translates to CASSYSGSEQFF.